This TCR beta chain was found in a study of T cell responses to AZD1222 COVID-19 vaccine. Sequencing was performed with immunoSEQ multiplex PCR; in TCRdb, only in-frame clones are kept and a portion is missing. The sample has 100,000 to 150,000 clones, 80% to 90% seen once. A remark on this clone: Its antigen is unidentified.

Study findings and constraints: Clonal diversity was possibly underestimated, and the donors were mostly white British, with more females. At baseline, seropositivity was found in only a handful of AZD1222 recipients. Close to half of all spike-specific TCRs reportedly target regions of the variants that are unmutated. Among vaccine-associated CD4 TCRs, coverage spanned spike, with dominance at 160-218 and 743-854.

V lost 5 bases to trimming and J lost 7 bases; unmatched junction nucleotides: 9. From germline, CDR1 is SGHTA and CDR2 FQGNSA. The CDR3 has 15 amino acids. This TCR came from an adult in good health. This chain connects TRBV7-2 to TRBJ2-1; 9 positions agree with TRBD2. Material: peripheral blood, obtained on day 0 of AZD1222 vaccination. In DNA form, the CDR3 reads TGTGCCAGCAGCCCTGATAGCGGGAGAGGGAATGAGCAGTTCTTC. Its protein is CASSPDSGRGNEQFF.